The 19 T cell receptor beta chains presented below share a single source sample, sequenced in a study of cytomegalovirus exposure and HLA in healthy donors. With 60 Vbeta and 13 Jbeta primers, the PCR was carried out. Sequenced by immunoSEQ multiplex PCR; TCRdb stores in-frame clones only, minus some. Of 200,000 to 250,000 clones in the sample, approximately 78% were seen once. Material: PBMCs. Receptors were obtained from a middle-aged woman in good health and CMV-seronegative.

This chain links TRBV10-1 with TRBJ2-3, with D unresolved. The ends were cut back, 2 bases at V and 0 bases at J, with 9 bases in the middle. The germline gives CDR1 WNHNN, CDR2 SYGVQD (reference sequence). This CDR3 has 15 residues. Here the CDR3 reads CASSESLTSTDTQYF. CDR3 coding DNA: TGCGCCAGCAGTGAGAGCCTAACTAGCACAGATACGCAGTATTTT.

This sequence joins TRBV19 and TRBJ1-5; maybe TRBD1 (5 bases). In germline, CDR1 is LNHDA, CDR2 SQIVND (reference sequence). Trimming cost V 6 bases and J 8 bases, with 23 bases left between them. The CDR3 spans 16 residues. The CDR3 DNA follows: TGTGCCAGTAGGGGATTTCGAGACGGGGGTAGAGAGCCCCAGCATTTT. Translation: CASRGFRDGGREPQHF.

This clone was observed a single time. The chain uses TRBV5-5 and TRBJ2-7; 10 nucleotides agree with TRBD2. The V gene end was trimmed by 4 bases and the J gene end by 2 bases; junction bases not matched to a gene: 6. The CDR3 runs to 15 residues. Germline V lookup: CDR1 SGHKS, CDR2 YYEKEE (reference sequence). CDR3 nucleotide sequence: TGTGCCAGCAGCCCAAGGACTAGCGGAGCCTACGAGCAGTACTTC. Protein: CASSPRTSGAYEQYF.

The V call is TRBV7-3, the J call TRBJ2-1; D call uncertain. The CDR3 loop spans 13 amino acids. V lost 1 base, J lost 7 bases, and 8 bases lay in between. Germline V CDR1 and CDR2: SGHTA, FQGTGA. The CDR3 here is CASSLITKNEQFF. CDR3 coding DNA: TGTGCCAGCAGCTTAATCACTAAGAATGAGCAGTTCTTC.

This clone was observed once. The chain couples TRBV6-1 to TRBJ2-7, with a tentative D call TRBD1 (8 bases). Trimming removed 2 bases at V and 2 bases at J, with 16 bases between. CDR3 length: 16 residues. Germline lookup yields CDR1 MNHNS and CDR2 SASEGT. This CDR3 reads CASSESGQGGPYEQYF. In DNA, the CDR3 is TGTGCCAGCAGTGAATCCGGACAGGGAGGGCCCTACGAGCAGTACTTC.

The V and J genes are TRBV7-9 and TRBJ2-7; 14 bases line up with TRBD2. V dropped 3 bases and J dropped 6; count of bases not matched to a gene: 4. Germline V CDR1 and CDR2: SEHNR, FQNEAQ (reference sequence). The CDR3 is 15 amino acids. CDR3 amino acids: CASSFPGTSGGEQYF. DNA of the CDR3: TGTGCCAGCAGCTTCCCCGGGACTAGCGGGGGCGAGCAGTACTTC.

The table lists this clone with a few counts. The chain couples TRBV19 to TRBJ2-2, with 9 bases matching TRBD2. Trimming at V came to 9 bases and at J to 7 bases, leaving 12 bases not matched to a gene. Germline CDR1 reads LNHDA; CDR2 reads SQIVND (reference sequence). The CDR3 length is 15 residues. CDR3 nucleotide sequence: TGTGCCAGCGGCCCCGGCGGGAGGGCCATCGGGGAGCTGTTTTTT. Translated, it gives CASGPGGRAIGELFF. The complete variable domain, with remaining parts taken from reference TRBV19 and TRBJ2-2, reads DGGITQSPKYLFRKEGQNVTLSCEQNLNHDAMYWYRQDPGQGLRLIYYSQIVNDFQKGDIAEGYSVSREKKESFPLTVTSAQKNPTAFYLCASGPGGRAIGELFFGEGSRLTVL.

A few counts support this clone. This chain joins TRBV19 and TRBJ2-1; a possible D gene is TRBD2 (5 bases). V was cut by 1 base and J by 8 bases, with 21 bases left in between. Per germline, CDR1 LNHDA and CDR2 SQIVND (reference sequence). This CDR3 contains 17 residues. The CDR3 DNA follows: TGTGCCAGTAGTATAGTTTGGCGGAGAGCGGTATTGTATGAGCAGTTCTTC. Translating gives CASSIVWRRAVLYEQFF. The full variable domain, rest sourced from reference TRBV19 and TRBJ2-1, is DGGITQSPKYLFRKEGQNVTLSCEQNLNHDAMYWYRQDPGQGLRLIYYSQIVNDFQKGDIAEGYSVSREKKESFPLTVTSAQKNPTAFYLCASSIVWRRAVLYEQFFGPGTRLTVL.

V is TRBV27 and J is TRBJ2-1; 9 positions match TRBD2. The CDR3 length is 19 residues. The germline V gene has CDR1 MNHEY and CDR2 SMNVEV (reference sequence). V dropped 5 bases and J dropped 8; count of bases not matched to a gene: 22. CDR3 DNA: TGTGCCAGCAGTCGCTTCCTAGCGGGAAATTCCCAGGGCCCAGATGAGCAGTTCTTC. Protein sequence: CASSRFLAGNSQGPDEQFF.

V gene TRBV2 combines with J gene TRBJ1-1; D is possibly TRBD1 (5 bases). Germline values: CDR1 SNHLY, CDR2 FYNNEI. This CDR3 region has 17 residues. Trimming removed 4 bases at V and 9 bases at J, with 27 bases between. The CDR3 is CASSGRDTDRWGGKAFF. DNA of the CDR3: TGTGCCAGCAGTGGGAGGGATACAGATCGATGGGGCGGAAAAGCTTTCTTT. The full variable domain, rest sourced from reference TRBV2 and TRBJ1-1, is EPEVTQTPSHQVTQMGQEVILRCVPISNHLYFYWYRQILGQKVEFLVSFYNNEISEKSEIFDDQFSVERPDGSNFTLKIRSTKLEDSAMYFCASSGRDTDRWGGKAFFGQGTRLTVV.

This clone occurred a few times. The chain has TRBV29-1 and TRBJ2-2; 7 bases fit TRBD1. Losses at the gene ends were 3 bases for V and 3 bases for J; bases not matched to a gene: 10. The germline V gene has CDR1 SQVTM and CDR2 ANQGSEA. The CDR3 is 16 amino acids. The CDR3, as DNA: TGCAGCGTTGACTTCGGTCACAGGGGTTACACCGGGGAGCTGTTTTTT. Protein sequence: CSVDFGHRGYTGELFF.

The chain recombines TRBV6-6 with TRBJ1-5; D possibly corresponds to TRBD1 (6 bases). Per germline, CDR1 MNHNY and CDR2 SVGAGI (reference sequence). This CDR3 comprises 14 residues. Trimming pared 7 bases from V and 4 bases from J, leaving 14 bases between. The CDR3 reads CASTPRGANQPQHF. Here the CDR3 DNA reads TGTGCCAGCACCCCCCGGGGGGCAAATCAGCCCCAGCATTTT.

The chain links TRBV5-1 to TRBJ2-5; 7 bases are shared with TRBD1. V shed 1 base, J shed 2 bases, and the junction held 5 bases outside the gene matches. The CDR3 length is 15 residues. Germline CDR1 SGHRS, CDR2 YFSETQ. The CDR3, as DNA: TGCGCCAGCAGCTTGTCTGCCAGGGGGCAAGAGACCCAGTACTTC. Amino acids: CASSLSARGQETQYF.

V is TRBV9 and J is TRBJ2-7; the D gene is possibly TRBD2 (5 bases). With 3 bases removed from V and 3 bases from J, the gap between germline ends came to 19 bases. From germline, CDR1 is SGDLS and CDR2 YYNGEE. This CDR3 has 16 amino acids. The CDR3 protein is CASSAAPNPSGYEQYF. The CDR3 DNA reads TGTGCCAGCAGCGCAGCGCCAAACCCCAGCGGCTACGAGCAGTACTTC. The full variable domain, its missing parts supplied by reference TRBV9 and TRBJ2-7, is DSGVTQTPKHLITATGQRVTLRCSPRSGDLSVYWYQQSLDQGLQFLIQYYNGEERAKGNILERFSAQQFPDLHSELNLSSLELGDSALYFCASSAAPNPSGYEQYFGPGTRLTVT.

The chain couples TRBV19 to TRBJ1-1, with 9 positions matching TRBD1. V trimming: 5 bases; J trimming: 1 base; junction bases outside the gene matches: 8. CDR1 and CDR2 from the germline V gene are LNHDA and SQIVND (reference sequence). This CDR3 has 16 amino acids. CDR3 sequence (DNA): TGTGCCAGTAGTTGGTCCCACAGGGGGCGGAACACTGAAGCTTTCTTT. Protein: CASSWSHRGRNTEAFF.

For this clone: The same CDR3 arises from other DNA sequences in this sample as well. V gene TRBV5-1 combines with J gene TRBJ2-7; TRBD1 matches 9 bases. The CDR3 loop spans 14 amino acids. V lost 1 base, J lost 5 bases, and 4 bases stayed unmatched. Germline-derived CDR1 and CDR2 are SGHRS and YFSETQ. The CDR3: CASSLPGTGNEQYF. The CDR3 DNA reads TGCGCCAGCAGCTTGCCCGGGACAGGGAACGAGCAGTACTTC.

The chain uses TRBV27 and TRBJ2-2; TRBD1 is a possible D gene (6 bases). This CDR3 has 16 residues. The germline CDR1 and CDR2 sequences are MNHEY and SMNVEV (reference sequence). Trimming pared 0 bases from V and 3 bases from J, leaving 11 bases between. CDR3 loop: CASSLSPGQDTGELFF. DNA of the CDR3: TGTGCCAGCAGTTTATCGCCGGGACAAGACACCGGGGAGCTGTTTTTT.

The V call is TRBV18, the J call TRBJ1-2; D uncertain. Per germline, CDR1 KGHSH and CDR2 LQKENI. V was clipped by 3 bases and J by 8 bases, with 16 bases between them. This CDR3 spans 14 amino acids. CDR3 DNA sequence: TGTGCCAGCTCACCCTTGAGGGAAGTAGAAGGCTACACCTTC. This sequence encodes CASSPLREVEGYTF.

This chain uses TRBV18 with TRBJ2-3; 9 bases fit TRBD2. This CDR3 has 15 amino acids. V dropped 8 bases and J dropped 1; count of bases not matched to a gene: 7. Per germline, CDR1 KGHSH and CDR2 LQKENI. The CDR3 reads CASATRLAGTDTQYF. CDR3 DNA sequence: TGTGCCAGCGCGACCCGACTAGCGGGCACAGATACGCAGTATTTT.